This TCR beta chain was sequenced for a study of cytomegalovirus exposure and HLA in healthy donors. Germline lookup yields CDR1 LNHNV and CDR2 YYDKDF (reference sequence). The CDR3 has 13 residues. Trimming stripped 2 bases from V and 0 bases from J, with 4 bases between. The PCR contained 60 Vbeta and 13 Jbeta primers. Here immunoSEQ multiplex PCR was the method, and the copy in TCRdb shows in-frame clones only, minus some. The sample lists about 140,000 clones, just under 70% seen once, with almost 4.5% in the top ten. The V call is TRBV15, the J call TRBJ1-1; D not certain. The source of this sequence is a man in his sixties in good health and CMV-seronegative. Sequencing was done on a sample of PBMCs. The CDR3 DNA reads TGTGCCACCAGCAGAACACTGAACACTGAAGCTTTCTTT. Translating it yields CATSRTLNTEAFF.